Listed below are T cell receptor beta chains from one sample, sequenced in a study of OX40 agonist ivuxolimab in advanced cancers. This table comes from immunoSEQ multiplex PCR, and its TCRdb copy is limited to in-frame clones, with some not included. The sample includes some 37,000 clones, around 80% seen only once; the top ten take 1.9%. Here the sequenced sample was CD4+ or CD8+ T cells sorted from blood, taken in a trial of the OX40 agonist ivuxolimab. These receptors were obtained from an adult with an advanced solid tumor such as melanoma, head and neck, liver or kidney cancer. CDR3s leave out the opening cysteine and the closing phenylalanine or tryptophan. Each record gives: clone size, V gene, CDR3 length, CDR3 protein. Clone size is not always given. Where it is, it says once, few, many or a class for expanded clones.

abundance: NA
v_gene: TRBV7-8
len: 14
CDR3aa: AGSSTGRGSRDEQY

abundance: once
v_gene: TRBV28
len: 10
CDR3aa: ASSLVSYGYT

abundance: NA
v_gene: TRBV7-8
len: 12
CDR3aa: ASSFDLNTGELF

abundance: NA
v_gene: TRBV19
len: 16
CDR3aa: AGRGFREPGTFNQPQH

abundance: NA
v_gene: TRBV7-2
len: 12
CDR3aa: ASSKTGGHDEQY

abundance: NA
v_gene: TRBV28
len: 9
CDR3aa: ASRGAQGYT

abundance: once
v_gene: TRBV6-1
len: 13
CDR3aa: ASTASTGARYGYT

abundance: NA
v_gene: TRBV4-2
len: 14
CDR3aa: ASSQRNRGTSGGYT

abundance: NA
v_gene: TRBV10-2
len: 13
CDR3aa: ASSDRTGYNSPLH

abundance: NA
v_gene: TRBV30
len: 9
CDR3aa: AWSRVSEAF

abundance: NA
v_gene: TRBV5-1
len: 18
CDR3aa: ASSLERGGGITSGANVLT